Shown below are 24 T cell receptor beta chains from a single sample sequenced in a study of glioma-infiltrating T cells after dendritic cell vaccination. Time point denoted: after dendritic cell vaccination, including at tumor progression/relapse. Produced via immunoSEQ multiplex PCR; TCRdb's table is partial and in-frame only. Among roughly 62,000 clones listed, roughly 80% were seen once. The source material was blood, sampled after dendritic cell vaccination. The origin of the receptors is a human donor with glioblastoma.

This clone has a single count. The V and J genes are TRBV27 and TRBJ1-2, with D possibly being TRBD1 (5 bases). The CDR3 runs to 14 residues. Germline V CDR1 and CDR2: MNHEY, SMNVEV (reference sequence). Trimming stripped 0 bases from V and 5 bases from J, with 10 bases between. The DNA of the CDR3 is TGTGCCAGCAGTTTATCGGGGGGAGGATATGGCTACACCTTC. This encodes CASSLSGGGYGYTF.

The chain uses TRBV7-2 and TRBJ1-1, with a possible D match to TRBD1 (5 bases). V was pared by 2 bases and J by 2 bases, with 9 bases between. This CDR3 spans 14 amino acids. CDR1 is SGHTA, CDR2 FQGNSA, per germline. The CDR3 reads CASSLQGENTEAFF. The CDR3 DNA is TGTGCCAGCAGCTTACAGGGTGAAAACACTGAAGCTTTCTTT.

The rearrangement joins TRBV18 to TRBJ1-1; D gene unclear. CDR3 length: 15 amino acids. The germline V and J ends were trimmed by 2 bases and 1 base, with 11 bases remaining between them. Germline CDR1 reads KGHSH; CDR2 reads LQKENI. The CDR3 sequence: CASSPMRWRNTEAFF. The CDR3 DNA reads TGTGCCAGCTCACCAATGAGGTGGAGGAACACTGAAGCTTTCTTT.

The CDR3 DNA sequence: TGTGCCAGCAGCTTAGGAGAGACTTATCAGCCCCAGCATTTT. It specifies CASSLGETYQPQHF. The V and J genes are TRBV7-2 and TRBJ1-5; unclear D gene. The CDR3 runs 14 residues. V was trimmed by 1 base and J by 5 bases, leaving 9 bases between them. Germline-derived CDR1 and CDR2 are SGHTA and FQGNSA.

The chain uses TRBV2 and TRBJ2-3; maybe TRBD1 (6 bases). The V and J ends lost 3 bases and 3 bases respectively, with 10 bases between them. Germline V gene lookup returns CDR1 SNHLY and CDR2 FYNNEI. The CDR3 length is 14 residues. This CDR3 reads CASSEAGATDTQYF. As DNA, the CDR3 is TGTGCCAGCAGTGAGGCAGGGGCGACAGATACGCAGTATTTT.

The gene calls are TRBV10-1 and TRBJ2-7; D possibly corresponds to TRBD2 (7 bases). V lost 6 bases and J lost 6, with 21 bases in between. The germline gives CDR1 WNHNN, CDR2 SYGVQD (reference sequence). This CDR3 comprises 15 residues. The CDR3, as DNA: TGCGCCAGCAGGCCGGACAGCGGGGATTGGGGCGAGCAGTACTTC. It specifies CASRPDSGDWGEQYF.

The genes are TRBV2 and TRBJ2-7, with 9 bases fitting TRBD1. V trimming: 6 bases; J trimming: 3 bases; junction bases outside the gene matches: 3. The CDR3 has 13 amino acids. CDR1 SNHLY and CDR2 FYNNEI come from the germline V gene. The CDR3 nucleotides read TGTGCCAGCAGAACGGACAGGGGCTACGAGCAGTACTTC. Translated, it gives CASRTDRGYEQYF.

For this clone: At one end, the junction sequence differs from germline, possibly due to a read error. This chain joins TRBV5-1 and TRBJ1-2, with D possibly matching TRBD1 (5 bases). The CDR3 is 15 residues long. The germline gives CDR1 SGHRS, CDR2 YFSETQ. The CDR3 nucleotides read TGCACCAGCAGCTTGGGGCCACAGCCAAACTATGGCTACACCTTC. Protein: CTSSLGPQPNYGYTF.

The V gene is TRBV6-4, the J gene TRBJ2-7; 13 positions match TRBD2. CDR3 size: 17 residues. Trimming removed 6 bases from V and 2 bases from J; junction bases left unmatched: 10. Germline V CDR1 and CDR2: MRHNA, SNTAGT. The chain's CDR3 is CASSLDLLAGGPYEQYF. The CDR3 DNA follows: TGTGCCAGCAGCCTGGACCTACTAGCGGGGGGGCCCTACGAGCAGTACTTC.

The chain joins TRBV9 to TRBJ1-3; D might be TRBD1 (5 bases). The CDR3 spans 15 residues. The germline V gene encodes CDR1 SGDLS and CDR2 YYNGEE. V shed 3 bases and J shed 2 bases, with 12 bases lying between them. CDR3 nucleotides: TGTGCCAGCAGCGCTACAGGTTGGACTGGAAACACCATATATTTT. Protein sequence: CASSATGWTGNTIYF.

This chain uses TRBV5-5 with TRBJ1-1, with 8 bases identical to TRBD1. Germline V gene data show CDR1 as SGHKS and CDR2 as YYEKEE (reference sequence). The CDR3 runs to 17 residues. The J segment lost 1 base and the V segment lost 0 bases, leaving 8 bases of the junction unmatched. The CDR3 reads CASSLAFLGQGNTEAFF. The CDR3 DNA is TGTGCCAGCAGCTTGGCCTTTTTAGGACAGGGGAACACTGAAGCTTTCTTT.

The rearrangement uses TRBV5-1 and TRBJ1-1, with D tentatively TRBD1 (5 bases). Trimming took 3 bases from V and 0 from J, leaving 15 bases between them. The CDR3 is made up of 16 amino acids. Germline lookup yields CDR1 SGHRS and CDR2 YFSETQ. CDR3 amino acids: CASSSRTGEMNTEAFF. In DNA, the CDR3 is TGCGCCAGCAGCTCTAGAACGGGGGAAATGAACACTGAAGCTTTCTTT.

This sequence joins TRBV29-1 and TRBJ2-3; D uncertain. Germline CDR1 is SQVTM and CDR2 is ANQGSEA. The CDR3 runs 12 residues. V was clipped by 4 bases and J by 2 bases, with 7 bases between them. The CDR3: CSVAADTDTQYF. The CDR3 DNA follows: TGCAGCGTTGCGGCGGACACAGATACGCAGTATTTT.

The rearrangement links TRBV30 to TRBJ1-5; D ambiguous. CDR1 is GTSNPN and CDR2 is SVGIG in the germline V gene (reference sequence). V lost 1 base, J lost 4 bases, and 8 bases lay in between. This CDR3 spans 13 amino acids. For the CDR3, the DNA is TGTGCCTGGAGTGAACAGACAAATCAGCCCCAGCATTTT. Its protein product is CAWSEQTNQPQHF.

This chain's CDR3 is CASSKRQVGEQYF. The CDR3 bases are TGTGCCAGCAGCAAGCGACAGGTCGGCGAGCAGTACTTC. The chain uses TRBV21-1 and TRBJ2-7; the listed D gene, TRBD1, was not tested against the DNA. TRBV21-1 is annotated as a pseudogene. The CDR3 sequence is 13 residues long.

As for this clone: A read error may account for a junction end that differs from germline. The same CDR3 can be traced to other DNA sequences in this sample. The CDR3 spells CASSDGDRGRTEAFF. The CDR3, as DNA: TGCGCCAGCAGTGATGGGGACAGGGGGCGAACTGAAGCCTTCTTT. The chain combines TRBV10-1 with TRBJ1-1, with TRBD1 matching over 12 bases. Germline lookup yields CDR1 WNHNN and CDR2 SYGVQD (reference sequence). The CDR3 covers 15 residues.

The rearrangement links TRBV4-1 to TRBJ2-5; 12 nucleotides agree with TRBD2. The CDR3 sequence is 16 residues long. J was trimmed by 3 bases and V by 2 bases; bases with no gene match: 4. Germline CDR1 reads MGHRA; CDR2 reads YSYEKL. CDR3 DNA: TGCGCCAGCAGCCAAAGGGCTAGCGGGGGGGAAGAGACCCAGTACTTC. This gives the protein CASSQRASGGEETQYF.

V usage is TRBV7-2 and J usage is TRBJ2-7; TRBD2 matches 10 bases. Germline CDR1 and CDR2: SGHTA and FQGNSA. J was trimmed by 6 bases and V by 5 bases; bases with no gene match: 7. The CDR3 contains 14 residues. In nucleotides, the CDR3 is TGTGCCAGCAGCCCCTTAGCGGGGGGAGGCGAGCAGTACTTC. It is translated as CASSPLAGGGEQYF.

The chain couples TRBV29-1 to TRBJ2-7; the D gene is possibly TRBD1 (6 bases). Germline V gene lookup returns CDR1 SQVTM and CDR2 ANQGSEA. Between the trimmed V and J ends, which lost 6 bases and 0 bases, there was a span of 12 bases. The CDR3 spans 13 residues. DNA for the CDR3: TGCAGCGTACGACAGGAGAGCTCCTACGAGCAGTACTTC. This sequence encodes CSVRQESSYEQYF.

The chain couples TRBV7-2 to TRBJ1-5; no clear D. Germline CDR1 is SGHTA and CDR2 is FQGNSA. The CDR3 is 12 amino acids. V was clipped by 5 bases and J by 6 bases, with 8 bases between them. CDR3 nucleotide sequence: TGTGCCAGCAGCGAAGCTGGTCAGCCCCAGCATTTT. It yields the protein CASSEAGQPQHF.

The genes are TRBV7-9 and TRBJ2-1; TRBD2 is a possible D gene (5 bases). The CDR3 covers 13 residues. Germline CDR1 is SEHNR and CDR2 is FQNEAQ (reference sequence). V lost 0 bases and J lost 9, with 9 bases in between. CDR3 sequence: CASSLAPAGEQFF. CDR3 nucleotides: TGTGCCAGCAGCTTAGCGCCTGCGGGTGAGCAGTTCTTC.

The J gene is TRBJ1-1, the V gene TRBV10-3; TRBD1 matches at 11 bases. Germline assignment: CDR1 ENHRY and CDR2 SYGVKD. This CDR3 has 16 amino acids. After removal of 4 bases from V and 4 bases from J, the junction contained 8 bases not matched to a gene. Here the CDR3 DNA reads TGTGCCATCAGTGGTGGAGGACAGGGGGCGGGCACTGAAGCTTTCTTT. This translates into CAISGGGQGAGTEAFF.

This clone has a handful of counts. The V and J genes are TRBV6-6 and TRBJ1-1; D is possibly TRBD1 (6 bases). This CDR3 has 15 residues. Looked up from germline, CDR1 is MNHNY and CDR2 is SVGAGI (reference sequence). The V gene lost 0 bases and the J gene lost 7 bases, with 15 bases spanning the gap. CDR3 loop: CASSYSGRGVHEAFF. The CDR3 DNA reads TGTGCCAGCAGTTACTCGGGCAGGGGCGTCCATGAAGCTTTCTTT.

V gene TRBV10-3 combines with J gene TRBJ2-7; 10 bases are shared with TRBD1. The J segment lost 3 bases and the V segment lost 6 bases, leaving 11 bases of the junction unmatched. Germline lookup yields CDR1 ENHRY and CDR2 SYGVKD. This CDR3 spans 16 amino acids. The CDR3 loop is CAIRDSTGQGLYEQYF. For the CDR3, the DNA is TGTGCCATCAGAGATTCGACGGGACAGGGGCTCTACGAGCAGTACTTC.